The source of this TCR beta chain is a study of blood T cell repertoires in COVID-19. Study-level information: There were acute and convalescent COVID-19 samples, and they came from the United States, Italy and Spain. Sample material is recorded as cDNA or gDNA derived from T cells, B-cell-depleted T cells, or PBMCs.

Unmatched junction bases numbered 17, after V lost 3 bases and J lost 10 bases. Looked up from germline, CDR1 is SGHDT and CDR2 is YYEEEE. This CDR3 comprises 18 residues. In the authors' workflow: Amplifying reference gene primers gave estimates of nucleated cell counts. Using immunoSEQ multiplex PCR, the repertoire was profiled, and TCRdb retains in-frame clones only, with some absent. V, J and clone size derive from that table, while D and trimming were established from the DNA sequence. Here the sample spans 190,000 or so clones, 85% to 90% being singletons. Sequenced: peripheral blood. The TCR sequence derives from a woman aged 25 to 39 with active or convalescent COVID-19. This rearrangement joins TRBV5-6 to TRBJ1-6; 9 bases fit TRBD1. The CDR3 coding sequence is TGTGCCAGCAGCTCTGACCGGGACAGGGCTGAGGGAGAGTCACCCCTCCACTTT. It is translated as CASSSDRDRAEGESPLHF.